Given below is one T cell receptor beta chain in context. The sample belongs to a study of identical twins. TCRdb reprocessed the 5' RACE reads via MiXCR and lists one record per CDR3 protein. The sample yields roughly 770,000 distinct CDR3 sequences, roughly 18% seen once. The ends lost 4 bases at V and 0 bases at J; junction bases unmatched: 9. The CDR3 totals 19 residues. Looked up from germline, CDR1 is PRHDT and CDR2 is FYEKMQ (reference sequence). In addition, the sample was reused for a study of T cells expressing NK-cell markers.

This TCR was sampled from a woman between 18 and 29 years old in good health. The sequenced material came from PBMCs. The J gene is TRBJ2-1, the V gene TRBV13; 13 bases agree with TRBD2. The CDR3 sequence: CASSSRTSGSDNSYNEQFF. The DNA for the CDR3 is TGTGCCAGCAGCTCACGGACTAGCGGGAGCGATAACTCCTACAATGAGCAGTTCTTC.